This TCR beta chain came from a study of spatial heterogeneity in lung cancer. Note on this clonotype: Its antigen remains unknown.

Study-wide findings and caveats: At tumor resection, ubiquitous expanded TCRs were detected in blood more often than later.

On each TCR cDNA molecule, a unique molecular identifier was present. MiXCR was run by TCRdb on the 5' RACE reads, yielding one entry per CDR3 protein. The sample consists of 110,000 or so distinct CDR3 sequences, roughly a tenth of them appearing once. In germline, CDR1 is LNHDA, CDR2 SQIVND (reference sequence). The CDR3 is 14 amino acids. V shed 3 bases and J 2 bases; nucleotides not matched to a gene: 3. Specified time point: blood at routine non-recurrence follow-up after resection. This TCR derives from a female donor with early-stage non-small cell lung cancer. Source: PBMCs, taken at follow-up. The chain carries TRBV19 and TRBJ2-5, with TRBD1 matching over 7 bases. The CDR3 DNA follows: TGTGCCAGTAGTATCAGGGGGTGGCAAGAGACCCAGTACTTC. It is translated as CASSIRGWQETQYF.